Following are 16 T cell receptor beta chains from one sample sequenced in a study of CD8 T cells in ankylosing spondylitis listed by TCRdb under 2017. The library relied on 5' RACE. Sequencing took place on an Illumina HiSeq 2500. The public reads were run again by TCRdb, first through fastp at Q25 and then through MiXCR, and only productive beta chains were kept. Rows are combined by CDR3 protein, so each entry shows the most common genes and DNA. A total of under 300,000 distinct CDR3 sequences appear in this sample, roughly 10% of them only once. The top ten clones comprise around 3% of the sample. Sequencing input: blood, either unsorted or a sorted T cell fraction (not recorded which). These receptor sequences come from a male donor with ankylosing spondylitis or in good health (not recorded which).

The rearrangement links TRBV5-1 to TRBJ2-1; 10 nucleotides match TRBD1. Germline assignment: CDR1 SGHRS and CDR2 YFSETQ. With 4 bases clipped from V and 5 bases from J, the junction kept 6 bases outside the gene matches. The CDR3 covers 15 residues. CDR3 DNA sequence: TGCGCCAGCAGCGGCGGGGACAGGGGCCACAATGAGCAGTTCTTC. This translates into CASSGGDRGHNEQFF.

This clonotype was observed a handful of times. This chain links TRBV25-1 with TRBJ1-6, with D possibly matching TRBD1 (6 bases). This CDR3 has 14 amino acids. Trimming took 10 bases from V and 7 from J, leaving 17 bases between them. The germline V gene has CDR1 MGHDK and CDR2 SYGVNS. In DNA form, the CDR3 reads TGTGCCACCGCGCGGGGGGCTGGCAATTCACCCCTCCACTTT. Its protein product is CATARGAGNSPLHF.

This clonotype has only a few counts. This chain uses TRBV7-6 with TRBJ2-1; maybe TRBD1 (6 bases). V dropped 5 bases and J dropped 3 bases, with 14 bases sitting between them. Looked up from germline, CDR1 is SGHVS and CDR2 is FNYEAQ. The CDR3 covers 15 residues. DNA for the CDR3: TGTGCCAGCAGCCAAGGGGGTCTTGGCTACAATGAGCAGTTCTTC. Residues: CASSQGGLGYNEQFF. The full variable domain, in which reference TRBV7-6 and TRBJ2-1 provide the parts outside the CDR3, is GAGVSQSPRYKVTKRGQDVALRCDPISGHVSLYWYRQALGQGPEFLTYFNYEAQQDKSGLPNDRFSAERPEGSISTLTIQRTEQRDSAMYRCASSQGGLGYNEQFFGPGTRLTVL.

This clonotype has a count of ten or more. The genes are TRBV12-3 or TRBV12-4 and TRBJ2-1; D not resolved. CDR3 length: 12 amino acids. The V end lost 6 bases, the J end lost 8 bases, and 11 bases lay between the germline ends. The CDR3 reads CASSPRMDEQFF. The DNA for the CDR3 is TGTGCCAGCAGCCCGAGGATGGATGAGCAGTTCTTC.

The rearrangement links TRBV19 to TRBJ1-5, with D perhaps matching TRBD1 (6 bases). This CDR3 is built from 15 residues. V was pared by 0 bases and J by 6 bases, with 12 bases between. Germline CDR1 and CDR2: LNHDA and SQIVND (reference sequence). The chain's CDR3 is CASSIEGGLSQPQHF. The CDR3 nucleotides read TGTGCCAGTAGTATAGAGGGGGGGCTCAGTCAGCCCCAGCATTTT.

This clonotype was counted at least ten times. This chain uses TRBV2 with TRBJ1-2; 7 bases match TRBD1. V dropped 5 bases and J dropped 8; count of bases not matched to a gene: 8. The CDR3 spans 13 residues. The germline V gene encodes CDR1 SNHLY and CDR2 FYNNEI. The CDR3 DNA sequence: TGTGCCAGCAGTTCCGACAGGGAGAAAGGCTACACCTTC. Its protein is CASSSDREKGYTF.

This clonotype was counted many times. The rearrangement joins TRBV20-1 to TRBJ1-1; D ambiguous. V was cut by 6 bases and J by 5 bases, with 13 bases left in between. This CDR3 comprises 12 residues. Germline V gene sequence: CDR1 DFQATT, CDR2 SNEGSKA (reference sequence). The CDR3 DNA sequence: TGCAGTGCGACTCGGGTAGCTACTGAAGCTTTCTTT. Its protein product is CSATRVATEAFF.

In this sample, this clonotype turned up many times. This chain joins TRBV30 and TRBJ1-1; perhaps TRBD1 as D (5 bases). Trimming removed 8 bases from V and 4 bases from J, with 14 bases in between. The CDR3 covers 12 residues. Germline assignment: CDR1 GTSNPN and CDR2 SVGIG (reference sequence). The CDR3 loop is CALETGGTEAFF. The DNA of the CDR3 is TGTGCCCTTGAGACTGGGGGCACTGAAGCTTTCTTT.

This clonotype was seen a few times. The chain has TRBV2 and TRBJ2-1; TRBD2 aligns across 7 bases. The CDR3 covers 16 residues. The V gene end was trimmed by 1 base and the J gene end by 3 bases; junction bases not matched to a gene: 6. Germline V gene sequence: CDR1 SNHLY, CDR2 FYNNEI. CDR3 sequence (DNA): TGTGCCAGCAGTGAAGGGCTAGCGGTTTTCTACAATGAGCAGTTCTTC. This translates into CASSEGLAVFYNEQFF.

This clonotype turned up a few times. This chain connects TRBV6-1 to TRBJ1-5, with TRBD1 matching over 10 bases. The CDR3 has 15 amino acids. Germline V lookup: CDR1 MNHNS, CDR2 SASEGT. Germline trimming cut 4 bases from V and 2 bases from J; bases unmatched to any gene: 2. The CDR3 loop is CASSGDRGGNQPQHF. CDR3 nucleotide sequence: TGTGCCAGCAGTGGGGACAGGGGAGGCAATCAGCCCCAGCATTTT.

This chain links TRBV5-1 with TRBJ1-2; 7 bases are shared with TRBD1. The germline CDR1 and CDR2 sequences are SGHRS and YFSETQ. Trimming at V came to 4 bases and at J to 2 bases, leaving 5 bases not matched to a gene. The CDR3 contains 14 residues. CDR3: CASSPGQVNYGYTF. CDR3 DNA sequence: TGCGCCAGCAGCCCAGGACAGGTCAACTATGGCTACACCTTC.

The chain joins TRBV19 to TRBJ2-2; TRBD2 might be the D (6 bases). In germline, CDR1 is LNHDA, CDR2 SQIVND (reference sequence). The CDR3 contains 17 residues. Trimming took off 4 bases at V and 1 base at J, with 16 bases between the two ends. The DNA for the CDR3 is TGTGCCAGTAGTAGAGATTCGCGGGGCGTGAACACCGGGGAGCTGTTTTTT. Translated: CASSRDSRGVNTGELFF.

V and J are TRBV20-1 and TRBJ1-3; no definite D call. The V and J ends lost 2 bases and 2 bases respectively, with 16 bases between them. Germline V gives CDR1 DFQATT, CDR2 SNEGSKA (reference sequence). This CDR3 is built from 16 residues. CDR3 residues: CSARNSREGTGNTIYF. In nucleotides, the CDR3 is TGCAGTGCTAGAAACTCGAGGGAGGGAACTGGAAACACCATATATTTT.

This clonotype was seen many times. The chain joins TRBV7-8 to TRBJ2-7; no firm D call. Germline assignment: CDR1 SGHVS and CDR2 FQNEAQ. The CDR3 is made up of 12 amino acids. V was cut by 5 bases and J by 5 bases, with 10 bases left in between. The CDR3 here is CASSPDGHEQYF. The CDR3 nucleotides read TGTGCCAGCAGCCCGGATGGGCACGAGCAGTACTTC.

In regard to this clonotype: A much larger clone sits a single nucleotide away, making a read error possible. This rearrangement joins TRBV7-2 to TRBJ2-2, with D possibly TRBD2 on 6 matching bases. In germline, CDR1 is SGHTA, CDR2 FQGNSA. The CDR3 is 14 residues long. V was pared by 7 bases and J by 6 bases, with 15 bases between. In DNA form, the CDR3 reads TGTGCCAGCACCTTGGCGGGAAGCCCCGGGGAGCTGTTTTTT. Protein: CASTLAGSPGELFF.

About this clonotype: A much larger clone sits a single nucleotide away, making a read error possible. The chain links TRBV30 to TRBJ2-1; D is perhaps TRBD2 (6 bases). The CDR3 runs 13 residues. V lost 1 base to trimming and J lost 10 bases, with 14 bases between them. CDR1 and CDR2 from the germline V gene are GTSNPN and SVGIG (reference sequence). CDR3: CAWSDTSPPEQFF. The DNA for the CDR3 is TGTGCCTGGAGTGACACTAGCCCTCCCGAGCAGTTCTTC.